Listed here are 24 T cell receptor beta chains from one sample, sequenced in a study of blood T cell repertoires in COVID-19. This table comes from immunoSEQ multiplex PCR, and its TCRdb copy is limited to in-frame clones, with some not included. This table holds 60,000 to 80,000 clones, roughly 89% found once. Sample: peripheral blood. The receptors stem from a woman over 75 with acute or convalescent COVID-19.

The chain combines TRBV30 with TRBJ1-5; 10 bases match TRBD1. Trimming at V came to 5 bases and at J to 5 bases, leaving 3 bases not matched to a gene. This CDR3 region has 13 residues. Germline lookup yields CDR1 GTSNPN and CDR2 SVGIG (reference sequence). The DNA for the CDR3 is TGTGCCTGGTCGACAGGGGGCGATCAGCCCCAGCATTTT. The encoded protein is CAWSTGGDQPQHF.

This chain links TRBV4-1 with TRBJ1-5; D is possibly TRBD1 (5 bases). This CDR3 has 16 residues. The ends were cut back, 4 bases at V and 5 bases at J, with 18 bases in the middle. Germline-derived CDR1 and CDR2 are MGHRA and YSYEKL. The CDR3 DNA sequence: TGCGCCAGCAGCCCAGGCGGGGGAAGGGGCTATCAGCCCCAGCATTTT. This gives the protein CASSPGGGRGYQPQHF.

The V call is TRBV15, the J call TRBJ1-4; possible D gene TRBD1, 5 bases. CDR1 is LNHNV and CDR2 is YYDKDF in the germline V gene (reference sequence). This CDR3 spans 15 amino acids. V shed 3 bases and J shed 4 bases, with 12 bases lying between them. CDR3: CATSSIQALNEKLFF. As DNA, the CDR3 is TGTGCCACCAGCAGCATACAGGCGCTTAATGAAAAACTGTTTTTT.

V gene TRBV24-1 combines with J gene TRBJ2-1; D possibly corresponds to TRBD2 (6 bases). CDR1 and CDR2 (germline): KGHDR, SFDVKD. V dropped 2 bases and J dropped 8 bases, with 12 bases sitting between them. This CDR3 has 14 amino acids. The CDR3 region is CATSDWAGSDEQFF. The CDR3 nucleotides read TGTGCCACCAGTGATTGGGCGGGGTCCGATGAGCAGTTCTTC.

The chain combines TRBV5-1 with TRBJ2-7, with 7 bases fitting TRBD1. The trim removed 4 bases at V and 3 bases at J, leaving 16 bases unmatched. Germline loops: CDR1 SGHRS, CDR2 YFSETQ. This CDR3 is 17 amino acids long. This CDR3 is CASSPTGARFSGYEQYF. DNA for the CDR3: TGCGCCAGCAGCCCTACAGGGGCCCGGTTCAGCGGCTACGAGCAGTACTTC.

This chain uses TRBV19 with TRBJ1-1; a possible D gene is TRBD1 (5 bases). V was shortened by 4 bases and J by 4 bases, with 13 bases between the two germline ends. CDR3 size: 14 residues. Per the germline V gene, CDR1 is LNHDA and CDR2 is SQIVND (reference sequence). For the CDR3, the DNA is TGTGCCAGTAGTACCCCCTCCGGGGGCACTGAAGCTTTCTTT. Translating it yields CASSTPSGGTEAFF.

V and J are TRBV20-1 and TRBJ2-5; possibly TRBD1 for D (5 bases). Trimming left V 3 bases short and J 2 bases short, with 10 bases between. This CDR3 is built from 13 residues. CDR1 DFQATT and CDR2 SNEGSKA come from the germline V gene (reference sequence). The CDR3 bases are TGCAGTGCTAGTGGGGCAGTTCAAGAGACCCAGTACTTC. It codes for CSASGAVQETQYF.

This chain joins TRBV19 and TRBJ1-2; D is ambiguous. Deletions cut 7 bases from V and 2 bases from J, with 11 bases between. The CDR3 runs to 13 residues. Looked up from germline, CDR1 is LNHDA and CDR2 is SQIVND (reference sequence). The CDR3 bases are TGTGCCAGTACCATGACGGAGAACTATGGCTACACCTTC. It codes for CASTMTENYGYTF.

This clone was recorded a few times. The J gene is TRBJ1-4, the V gene TRBV2; a weak D match, TRBD1 (5 bases). Germline V CDR1 and CDR2: SNHLY, FYNNEI. V lost 6 bases and J 7 bases, leaving 21 bases between the germline ends. This CDR3 spans 16 amino acids. CDR3: CASRYRRVEAGEKLFF. The CDR3, as DNA: TGTGCCAGCAGGTACAGGAGGGTAGAGGCCGGTGAAAAACTGTTTTTT.

The J gene is TRBJ2-7, the V gene TRBV5-1; D is unclear. This CDR3 spans 12 amino acids. V gave up 1 base and J gave up 6 bases, with 8 bases separating them. CDR1 and CDR2 (germline): SGHRS, YFSETQ. The CDR3 DNA follows: TGCGCCAGCAGCTTGCCAGGTCCCGAGCAGTACTTC. It yields the protein CASSLPGPEQYF. Full variable domain (outside the CDR3, taken from reference TRBV5-1 and TRBJ2-7): KAGVTQTPRYLIKTRGQQVTLSCSPISGHRSVSWYQQTPGQGLQFLFEYFSETQRNKGNFPGRFSGRQFSNSRSEMNVSTLELGDSALYLCASSLPGPEQYFGPGTRLTVT.

The chain joins TRBV19 to TRBJ1-1, with D tentatively TRBD1 (6 bases). This CDR3 contains 12 residues. V was clipped by 6 bases and J by 3 bases, with 8 bases between them. Looked up from germline, CDR1 is LNHDA and CDR2 is SQIVND (reference sequence). This CDR3 reads CASSRQDTEAFF. CDR3 sequence (DNA): TGTGCCAGTAGCCGACAGGACACTGAAGCTTTCTTT.

This chain connects TRBV7-2 to TRBJ2-5, with 8 nucleotides matching TRBD2. The junction had 13 bases not matched to a gene; V was cut back by 3 bases and J by 7 bases. This CDR3 contains 16 residues. Germline CDR1 and CDR2: SGHTA and FQGNSA. The CDR3 loop is CASSFSGGAAVGTQYF. Here the CDR3 DNA reads TGTGCCAGCAGCTTTTCCGGGGGGGCCGCGGTAGGGACCCAGTACTTC.

The V and J genes are TRBV13 and TRBJ2-1, with TRBD2 matching 11 bases. The CDR3 is 14 amino acids. Germline V gene data show CDR1 as PRHDT and CDR2 as FYEKMQ (reference sequence). The ends lost 4 bases at V and 5 bases at J; junction bases unmatched: 1. The CDR3 DNA reads as TGTGCCAGCAGCTCGGGACTAGCGGACAATGAGCAGTTCTTC. Amino acids: CASSSGLADNEQFF.

This clone was picked up a small number of times. The chain carries TRBV25-1 and TRBJ1-6, with 7 bases matching TRBD1. The CDR3 covers 14 residues. The germline CDR1 and CDR2 sequences are MGHDK and SYGVNS. Trimming cost V 5 bases and J 3 bases; bases outside gene matches: 1. CDR3: CASSQGGYNSPLHF. The CDR3 coding sequence is TGTGCCAGCAGTCAGGGGGGCTATAATTCACCCCTCCACTTT.

The chain links TRBV2 to TRBJ1-6; unclear D gene. There are 15 residues in the CDR3. V was pared by 4 bases and J by 8 bases, with 15 bases between. Per the germline V gene, CDR1 is SNHLY and CDR2 is FYNNEI. The CDR3 DNA follows: TGTGCCAGCAGTGCCAGAGGGAAGGGAGATTCACCCCTCCACTTT. Translation: CASSARGKGDSPLHF.

V is TRBV28 and J is TRBJ1-2; 10 nucleotides align to TRBD1. V lost 5 bases, J lost 7 bases, and 7 bases stayed unmatched. This CDR3 is 14 amino acids long. Germline V gives CDR1 MDHEN, CDR2 SYDVKM. The CDR3 region has the DNA TGTGCCAGCAGTAACCCGGGACAGGGGATTGGCTACACCTTC. Protein product: CASSNPGQGIGYTF.

The chain combines TRBV7-9 with TRBJ2-5, with a weak D call TRBD2 (5 bases). Germline V gene data show CDR1 as SEHNR and CDR2 as FQNEAQ (reference sequence). V lost 9 bases and J 4 bases, leaving 18 bases between the germline ends. The CDR3 runs 14 residues. CDR3 coding DNA: TGTGCCAGTCTAGTCGGACTGGCATTAGAGACCCAGTACTTC. This sequence encodes CASLVGLALETQYF.

This chain uses TRBV5-4 with TRBJ1-2; a weak D match, TRBD1 (5 bases). The V end was cut by 3 bases, the J end by 2 bases, with 20 bases between. Germline CDR1 SGHNT, CDR2 YYREEE (reference sequence). CDR3 length: 17 residues. CDR3 sequence reads: CASSSRKGPLGNYGYTF. CDR3 bases: TGTGCCAGCAGCTCGAGAAAGGGGCCGCTGGGAAACTATGGCTACACCTTC.

The chain couples TRBV20-1 to TRBJ1-5, with D maybe TRBD1 (5 bases). This CDR3 region has 15 residues. Trimming cost V 3 bases and J 0 bases, with 12 bases left between them. Germline V gene sequence: CDR1 DFQATT, CDR2 SNEGSKA (reference sequence). CDR3 nucleotide sequence: TGCAGTGCTAGTCCCGACAGTTTTAGCAATCAGCCCCAGCATTTT. It yields the protein CSASPDSFSNQPQHF.

The rearrangement uses TRBV2 and TRBJ1-3; D not resolved. Trimming pared 7 bases from V and 0 bases from J, leaving 13 bases between. Germline V gene lookup returns CDR1 SNHLY and CDR2 FYNNEI. The CDR3 is 15 amino acids. The CDR3 nucleotides read TGTGCCAGCAAGGAGGGAGGTGTCTCTGGAAACACCATATATTTT. This encodes CASKEGGVSGNTIYF.

The V gene is TRBV18, the J gene TRBJ2-3, with 9 bases aligning to TRBD1. The ends lost 1 base at V and 2 bases at J; junction bases unmatched: 4. CDR1 is KGHSH and CDR2 is LQKENI in the germline V gene. CDR3 length equals 16 residues. For the CDR3, the DNA is TGTGCCAGCTCACCACGCCGGACAGGGGACACAGATACGCAGTATTTT. Protein sequence: CASSPRRTGDTDTQYF. Drawing the rest from reference TRBV18 and TRBJ2-3, the complete variable domain is NAGVMQNPRHLVRRRGQEARLRCSPMKGHSHVYWYRQLPEEGLKFMVYLQKENIIDESGMPKERFSAEFPKEGPSILRIQQVVRGDSAAYFCASSPRRTGDTDTQYFGPGTRLTVL.

The rearrangement links TRBV24-1 to TRBJ2-2; possible D gene TRBD1, 6 bases. From germline, CDR1 is KGHDR and CDR2 SFDVKD. The V end lost 3 bases, the J end lost 0 bases, and 7 bases lay between the germline ends. The CDR3 loop spans 15 amino acids. The CDR3 reads CATSDGGPNTGELFF. The CDR3 DNA reads TGTGCCACCAGTGATGGGGGCCCGAACACCGGGGAGCTGTTTTTT.

The V gene is TRBV6-2 or TRBV6-3, the J gene TRBJ1-5; TRBD1 aligns across 7 bases. The V gene's germline CDR1 is MNHEY and CDR2 SVGEGT. V dropped 2 bases and J dropped 0; count of bases not matched to a gene: 13. CDR3 length: 19 residues. The DNA for the CDR3 is TGTGCCAGCAGTTACCCTTCTACAGGGACAGTTTATAGCAATCAGCCCCAGCATTTT. Protein sequence: CASSYPSTGTVYSNQPQHF.

The genes are TRBV11-1 and TRBJ1-4, with D possibly matching TRBD1 (6 bases). Germline V gene data show CDR1 as SGHAT and CDR2 as FQDESV (reference sequence). The V gene lost 5 bases and the J gene lost 6 bases, with 13 bases spanning the gap. The CDR3 has 14 residues. The CDR3 reads CASSPSWGHEKLFF. In nucleotides, the CDR3 is TGTGCCAGCAGCCCCTCCTGGGGGCATGAAAAACTGTTTTTT.